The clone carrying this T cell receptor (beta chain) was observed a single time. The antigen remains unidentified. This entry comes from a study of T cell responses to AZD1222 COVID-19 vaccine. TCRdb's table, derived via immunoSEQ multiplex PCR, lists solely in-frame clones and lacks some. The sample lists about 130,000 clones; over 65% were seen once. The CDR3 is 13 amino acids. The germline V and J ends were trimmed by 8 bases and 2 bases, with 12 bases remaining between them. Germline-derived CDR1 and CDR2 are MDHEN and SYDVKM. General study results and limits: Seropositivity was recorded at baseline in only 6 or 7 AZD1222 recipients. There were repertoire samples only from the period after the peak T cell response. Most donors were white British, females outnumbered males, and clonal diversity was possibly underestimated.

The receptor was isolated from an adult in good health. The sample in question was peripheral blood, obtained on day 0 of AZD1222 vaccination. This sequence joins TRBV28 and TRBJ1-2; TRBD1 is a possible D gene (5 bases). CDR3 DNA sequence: TGTGCCAGCTCCTCGGGGGGAAACTATGGCTACACCTTC. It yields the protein CASSSGGNYGYTF.